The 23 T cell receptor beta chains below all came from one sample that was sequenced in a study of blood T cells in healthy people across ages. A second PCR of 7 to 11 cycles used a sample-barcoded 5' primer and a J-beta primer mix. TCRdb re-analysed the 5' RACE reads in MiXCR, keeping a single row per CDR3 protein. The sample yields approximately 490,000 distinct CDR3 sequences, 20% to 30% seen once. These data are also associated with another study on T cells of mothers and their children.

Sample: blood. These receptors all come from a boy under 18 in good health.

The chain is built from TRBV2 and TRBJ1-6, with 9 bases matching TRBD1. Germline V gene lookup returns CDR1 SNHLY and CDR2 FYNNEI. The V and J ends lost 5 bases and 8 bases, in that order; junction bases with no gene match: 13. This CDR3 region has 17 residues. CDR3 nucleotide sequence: TGTGCCAGCAGTTATACCGGGACAGGGCCACCCTATTCACCCCTCCACTTT. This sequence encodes CASSYTGTGPPYSPLHF.

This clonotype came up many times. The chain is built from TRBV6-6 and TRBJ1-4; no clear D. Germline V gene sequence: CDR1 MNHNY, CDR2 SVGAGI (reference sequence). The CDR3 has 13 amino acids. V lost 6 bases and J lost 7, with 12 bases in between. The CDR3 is CASRGVEIEKLFF. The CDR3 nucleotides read TGTGCCAGCAGGGGAGTGGAGATTGAAAAACTGTTTTTT.

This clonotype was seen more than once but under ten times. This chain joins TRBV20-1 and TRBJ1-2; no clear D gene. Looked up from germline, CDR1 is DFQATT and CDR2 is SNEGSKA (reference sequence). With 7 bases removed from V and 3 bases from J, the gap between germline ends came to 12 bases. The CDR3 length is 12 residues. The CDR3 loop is CSVGLGDYGYTF. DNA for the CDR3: TGCAGTGTAGGGTTGGGTGACTATGGCTACACCTTC.

The CDR3 sequence: CASSLLTGSSYEQYF. In DNA, the CDR3 is TGTGCCAGCAGTTTATTAACAGGCAGCTCCTACGAGCAGTACTTC. V usage is TRBV27 and J usage is TRBJ2-7, with D maybe TRBD1 (5 bases). This CDR3 has 15 amino acids. V gave up 1 base and J gave up 0 bases, with 10 bases separating them. Per the germline V gene, CDR1 is MNHEY and CDR2 is SMNVEV (reference sequence).

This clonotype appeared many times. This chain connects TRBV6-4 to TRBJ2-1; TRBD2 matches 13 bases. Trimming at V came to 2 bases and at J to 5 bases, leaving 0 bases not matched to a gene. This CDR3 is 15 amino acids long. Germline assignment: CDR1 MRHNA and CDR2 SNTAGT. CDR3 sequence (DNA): TGTGCCAGCAGTGACGGGACTAGCGGGAACAATGAGCAGTTCTTC. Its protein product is CASSDGTSGNNEQFF.

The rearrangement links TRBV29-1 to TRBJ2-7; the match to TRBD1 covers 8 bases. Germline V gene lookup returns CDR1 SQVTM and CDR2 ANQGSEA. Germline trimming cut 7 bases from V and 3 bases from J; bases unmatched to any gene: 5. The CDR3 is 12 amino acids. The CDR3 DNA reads TGCAGCGCCTGGACAGGGCGCTACGAGCAGTACTTC. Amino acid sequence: CSAWTGRYEQYF.

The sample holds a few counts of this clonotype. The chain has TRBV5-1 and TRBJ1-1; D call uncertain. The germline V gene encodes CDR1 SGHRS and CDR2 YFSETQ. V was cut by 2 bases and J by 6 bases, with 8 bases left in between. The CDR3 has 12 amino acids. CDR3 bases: TGCGCCAGCAGCTTTCGCGGGGCTGAAGCTTTCTTT. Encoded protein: CASSFRGAEAFF.

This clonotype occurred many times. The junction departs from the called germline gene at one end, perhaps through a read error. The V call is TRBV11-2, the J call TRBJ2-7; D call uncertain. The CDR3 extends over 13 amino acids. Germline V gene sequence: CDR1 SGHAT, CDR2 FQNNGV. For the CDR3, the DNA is TGTGCTAGCAGCTTTGGCAGCTCCTACGAGCAGTACTTC. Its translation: CASSFGSSYEQYF.

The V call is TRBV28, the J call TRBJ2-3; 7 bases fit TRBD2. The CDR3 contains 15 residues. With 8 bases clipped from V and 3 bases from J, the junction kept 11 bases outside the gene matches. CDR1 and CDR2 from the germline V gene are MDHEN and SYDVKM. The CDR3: CASGSTSRGTDTQYF. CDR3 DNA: TGTGCCAGCGGGTCGACTAGCCGGGGGACAGATACGCAGTATTTT.

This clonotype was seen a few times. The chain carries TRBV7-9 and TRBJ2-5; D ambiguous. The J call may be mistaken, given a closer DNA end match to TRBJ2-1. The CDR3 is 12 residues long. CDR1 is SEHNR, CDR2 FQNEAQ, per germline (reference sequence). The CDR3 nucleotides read TGTGCCAGCAGGTTGTCCCTCAATGAGCAGTTCTTC. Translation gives CASRLSLNEQFF.

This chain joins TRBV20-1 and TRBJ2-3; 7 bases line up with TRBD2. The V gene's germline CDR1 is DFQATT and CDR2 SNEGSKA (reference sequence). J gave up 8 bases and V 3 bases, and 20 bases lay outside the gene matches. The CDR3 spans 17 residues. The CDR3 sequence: CSASRGGRDYPPSTQYF. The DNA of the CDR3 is TGCAGTGCTAGTCGGGGCGGTCGGGACTACCCTCCTTCTACGCAGTATTTT.

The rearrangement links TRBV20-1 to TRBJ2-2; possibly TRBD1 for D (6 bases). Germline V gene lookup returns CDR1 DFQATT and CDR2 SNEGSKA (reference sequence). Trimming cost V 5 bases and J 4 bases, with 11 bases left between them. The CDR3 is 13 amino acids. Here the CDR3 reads CSAPDRRTGELFF. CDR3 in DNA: TGCAGTGCTCCCGACAGGCGCACCGGGGAGCTGTTTTTT.

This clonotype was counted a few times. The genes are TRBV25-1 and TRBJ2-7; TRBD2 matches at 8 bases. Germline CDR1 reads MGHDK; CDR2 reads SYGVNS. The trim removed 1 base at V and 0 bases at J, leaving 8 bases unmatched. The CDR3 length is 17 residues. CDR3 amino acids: CASSESRTSGDSYEQYF. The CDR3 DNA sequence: TGTGCCAGCAGTGAATCCCGTACTAGCGGAGACTCCTACGAGCAGTACTTC.

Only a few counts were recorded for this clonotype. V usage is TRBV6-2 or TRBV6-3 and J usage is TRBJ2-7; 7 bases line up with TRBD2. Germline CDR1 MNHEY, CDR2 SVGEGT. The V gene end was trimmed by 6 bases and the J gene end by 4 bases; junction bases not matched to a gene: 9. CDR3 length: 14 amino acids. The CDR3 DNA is TGTGCCAGCAGGGCGCGGGAGCTGCGTTACGAGCAGTACTTC. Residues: CASRARELRYEQYF.

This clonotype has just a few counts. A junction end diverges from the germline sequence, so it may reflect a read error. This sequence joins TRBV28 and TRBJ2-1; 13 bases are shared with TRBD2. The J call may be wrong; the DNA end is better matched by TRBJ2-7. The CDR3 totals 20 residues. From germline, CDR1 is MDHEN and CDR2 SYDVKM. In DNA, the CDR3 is TGTGCCAGCAGGGCCTCACAGGGAATCGGGACTAGCGGGGACTCCTACGGGCAGTACTTC. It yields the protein CASRASQGIGTSGDSYGQYF.

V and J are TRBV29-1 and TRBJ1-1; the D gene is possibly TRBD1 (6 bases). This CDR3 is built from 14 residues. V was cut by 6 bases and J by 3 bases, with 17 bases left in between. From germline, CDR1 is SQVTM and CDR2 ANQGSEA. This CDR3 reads CSVQRGGQDTEAFF. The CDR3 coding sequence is TGCAGCGTCCAAAGAGGGGGACAAGACACTGAAGCTTTCTTT. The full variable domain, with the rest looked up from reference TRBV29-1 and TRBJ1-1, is SAVISQKPSRDICQRGTSLTIQCQVDSQVTMMFWYRQQPGQSLTLIATANQGSEATYESGFVIDKFPISRPNLTFSTLTVSNMSPEDSSIYLCSVQRGGQDTEAFFGQGTRLTVV.

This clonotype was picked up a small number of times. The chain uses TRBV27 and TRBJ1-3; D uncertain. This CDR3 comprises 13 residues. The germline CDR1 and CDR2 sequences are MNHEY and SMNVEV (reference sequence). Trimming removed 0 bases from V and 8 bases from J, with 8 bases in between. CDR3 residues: CASSLSQRDTIYF. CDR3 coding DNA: TGTGCCAGCAGTTTATCCCAGAGGGACACCATATATTTT.

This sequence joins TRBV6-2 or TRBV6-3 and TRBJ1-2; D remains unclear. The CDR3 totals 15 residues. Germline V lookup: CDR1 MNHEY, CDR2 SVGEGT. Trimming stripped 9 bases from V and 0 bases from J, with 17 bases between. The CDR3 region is CASRGGQTPNYGYTF. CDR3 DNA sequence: TGTGCCAGTCGTGGCGGCCAGACACCTAACTATGGCTACACCTTC.

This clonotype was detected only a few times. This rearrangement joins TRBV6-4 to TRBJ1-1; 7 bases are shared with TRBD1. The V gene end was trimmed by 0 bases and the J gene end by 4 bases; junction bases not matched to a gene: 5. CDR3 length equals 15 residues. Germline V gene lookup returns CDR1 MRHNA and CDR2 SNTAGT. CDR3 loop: CASSDSESGGTEAFF. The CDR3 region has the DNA TGTGCCAGCAGTGACTCAGAATCAGGGGGCACTGAAGCTTTCTTT.

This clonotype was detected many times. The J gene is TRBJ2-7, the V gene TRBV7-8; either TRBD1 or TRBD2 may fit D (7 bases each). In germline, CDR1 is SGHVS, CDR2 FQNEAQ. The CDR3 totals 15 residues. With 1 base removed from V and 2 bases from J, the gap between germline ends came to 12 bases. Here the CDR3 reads CASSLGEGATYEQYF. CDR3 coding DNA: TGTGCCAGCAGCTTAGGGGAGGGGGCCACCTACGAGCAGTACTTC.

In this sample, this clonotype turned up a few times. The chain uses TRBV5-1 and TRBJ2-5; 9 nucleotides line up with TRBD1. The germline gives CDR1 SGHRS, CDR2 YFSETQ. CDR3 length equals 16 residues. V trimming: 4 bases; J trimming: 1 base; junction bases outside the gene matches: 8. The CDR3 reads CASSVNLGQGQETQYF. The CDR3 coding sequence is TGCGCCAGCAGCGTGAATCTGGGACAGGGCCAAGAGACCCAGTACTTC.

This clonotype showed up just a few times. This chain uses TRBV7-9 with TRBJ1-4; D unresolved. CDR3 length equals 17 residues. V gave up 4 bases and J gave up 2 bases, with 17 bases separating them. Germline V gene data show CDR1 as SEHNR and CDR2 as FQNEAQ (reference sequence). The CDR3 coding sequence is TGTGCCAGCAGCTCATCCACCTTAGCCAGGACTAATGAAAAACTGTTTTTT. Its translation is CASSSSTLARTNEKLFF.

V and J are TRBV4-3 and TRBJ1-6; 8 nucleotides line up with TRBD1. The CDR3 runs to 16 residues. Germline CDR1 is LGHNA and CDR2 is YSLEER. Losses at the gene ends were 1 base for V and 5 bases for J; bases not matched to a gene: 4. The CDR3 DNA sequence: TGCGCCAGCAGCCAAGGTCCGGGACAGGATAATTCACCCCTCCACTTT. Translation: CASSQGPGQDNSPLHF.